A selection of T cell receptor beta chains follows, all from one sample in a study of breast tumors, draining lymph nodes, adjacent tissues. TCRdb reprocessed the multiplex PCR reads via MiXCR and lists one record per CDR3 protein. Of about 100,000 distinct CDR3 sequences listed, over 20% are singletons. The specimen was axillary lymph node tissue. The receptors were gathered from a female donor with breast cancer. Some clones in this sample may be carry-over from other donors' samples. Both conserved end residues are part of each CDR3. D genes are given only for firm matches. Not every row has a clone size; where given, it reads once, few, many or a size class.

>TRBJ2-1|TRBV29-1|few|-
CSVASGNEQFF
>TRBJ1-6|TRBV24-1|many|-
CATNSWSPLHF
>TRBJ1-5|TRBV19|-|-
CASSIGDLLRGYSNQPQHF
>TRBJ1-3|TRBV7-9|many|-
CASSLGPLGQSSGNTIYF
>TRBJ2-3|TRBV9|many|-
CASSLRPHLEGGRDTQYF
>TRBJ2-1|TRBV28|-|-
CASSFQTGYYNEQFF
>TRBJ1-2|TRBV5-6|many|TRBD1
CATRTGGNGDGYTF
>TRBJ2-3|TRBV27|-|TRBD2
CASRGRVDTQYF
>TRBJ2-3|TRBV6-5|-|TRBD2
CASRRGASGVPADTQYF
>TRBJ2-5|TRBV10-3|many|TRBD1
CAISSGPGQGQETQYF